This is a list of T cell receptor beta chains from one sample in a study of radiation and T cells in renal cell carcinoma. The repertoire was sequenced with immunoSEQ multiplex PCR; TCRdb's copy has only in-frame clones and lacks some. The sample gives around 75,000 clones, 82% of which show up once; almost 6% is in the top ten. The sequencing used blood, collected from a patient whose treatment included radiotherapy and nephrectomy. These receptors were obtained from a man aged 60 to 69 with renal cell carcinoma. The CDR3 runs from the conserved cysteine through the conserved F or W. The order of the fields is V gene, D gene, J gene, clone size, CDR3 DNA, CDR3 protein. D genes are given only for firm matches. The size of a clone is reported for some rows only, either as once, few or many, or as a class for expanded clones.

>TRBV7-3|NA|TRBJ2-1|NA
TGTGCCAGCAGCTCGGGACTAGGGGGCGAGCAGTTCTTC
CASSSGLGGEQFF
>TRBV10-2|NA|TRBJ1-4|NA
TGCGCCAGCACCCGGGGAGGGGCCCGGGAAAAACTGTTTTTT
CASTRGGAREKLFF
>TRBV18|TRBD1|TRBJ1-4|NA
TGTGCCAGCTCACCACCGGTAGGACAGGGGTCTTCGGCAACTAATGAAAAACTGTTTTTT
CASSPPVGQGSSATNEKLFF
>TRBV6-6|TRBD2|TRBJ2-3|NA
TGTGCCAGCACCCTAGCGGGAGTGGTGTATTTT
CASTLAGVVYF
>TRBV18|NA|TRBJ1-1|NA
TGTGCCAGCTCACCTCTATCCGACTCAGAAGCTTTCTTT
CASSPLSDSEAFF
>TRBV5-1|TRBD2|TRBJ2-1|NA
TGCGCCAGCAGCTCCACCCCTAGCGGGAGTACTTTTGAGCAGTTCTTC
CASSSTPSGSTFEQFF
>TRBV6-1|NA|TRBJ1-5|NA
TGTGCCAGCACAGCTACGGACCAGAGGAGGACCCAGCATTTT
CASTATDQRRTQHF
>TRBV7-6|TRBD2|TRBJ2-1|NA
TGTGCCAGCAGCGTCCGGACTAGCGGGAGTTATGAGCAGTTCTTC
CASSVRTSGSYEQFF
>TRBV10-3|NA|TRBJ2-7|NA
TGTGCCATCAGTGCTGCCCCGGACCAGGCCTACGAGCAGTACTTC
CAISAAPDQAYEQYF
>TRBV29-1|NA|TRBJ1-2|once
TGCAGCGTTGAAGAATTGGACAGTAACTATGGCTACACCTTC
CSVEELDSNYGYTF
>TRBV14|NA|TRBJ2-3|NA
TGTGCCAGCAGCCGCCTAGGCACAGATACGCAGTATTTT
CASSRLGTDTQYF
>TRBV5-6|TRBD2|TRBJ2-1|NA
TGTGCCAGCAGCTTGGGAAGCCGCGGGAGCTACAATGAGCAGTTCTTC
CASSLGSRGSYNEQFF
>TRBV19|NA|TRBJ1-1|NA
TGTGCCAGTAGCCAAACCGCTGACACTGAAGCTTTCTTT
CASSQTADTEAFF
>TRBV14|NA|TRBJ2-7|NA
TGTGCCAGCAGCCAATCCCCCTACGAGCAGTACTTC
CASSQSPYEQYF
>TRBV11-2|NA|TRBJ2-1|NA
TGTGCCAGCAGCCCCGATCCGGCCTCCTACAATGAGCAGTTCTTC
CASSPDPASYNEQFF
>TRBV7-9|NA|TRBJ2-3|NA
TGTGCCAGCGCTAAAGGGACTTCCACAGATACGCAGTATTTT
CASAKGTSTDTQYF
>TRBV5-4|NA|TRBJ1-2|NA
TGTGCCAGCAGCTTCGTTGGACAAGTTGGCTATGGCTACACCTTC
CASSFVGQVGYGYTF
>TRBV9|NA|TRBJ2-3|NA
TGTGCCAGCAGCGTAAGGGGAGCCTCCACAGATACGCAGTATTTT
CASSVRGASTDTQYF
>TRBV19|NA|TRBJ2-4|NA
TGTGCCAGTAGTATACAGGGAGATCGGGACATTCAGTACTTC
CASSIQGDRDIQYF
>TRBV28|NA|TRBJ2-6|NA
TGTGCCAGCACCCCTACGGGGGCATCTGGGGCCAACGTCCTGACTTTC
CASTPTGASGANVLTF
>TRBV5-6|NA|TRBJ1-6|NA
TGTGCCAGCACCCCGCGACCGGGGGGTAATTCACCCCTCCACTTT
CASTPRPGGNSPLHF
>TRBV4-2|NA|TRBJ1-3|NA
TGTGCCAGCAGCCAAGAAGAAGGGGATCCGGGAAACACCATATATTTT
CASSQEEGDPGNTIYF
>TRBV21-1|NA|TRBJ2-7|NA
TGTGCCAGCAGCAAAGAGCCTAGCGGGAGGGACTACGAGCAGTACTTC
CASSKEPSGRDYEQYF
>TRBV2|NA|TRBJ1-3|NA
TGTGCCAGCAGTCGGGCCCTCTCTGGAAACACCATATATTTT
CASSRALSGNTIYF
>TRBV7-8|TRBD1|TRBJ2-7|NA
TGTGCCAGCAGCCCGGACAGGTCAAGTTACTACGAGCAGTACTTC
CASSPDRSSYYEQYF
>TRBV19|TRBD1|TRBJ2-7|NA
TGTGCCACCGGGACAGGGGCCTACGAGCAGTACTTC
CATGTGAYEQYF
>TRBV6-6|TRBD2|TRBJ2-5|few
TGTGCCAGCAGTTACCGCGGGGGGTTAGAGACCCAGTACTTC
CASSYRGGLETQYF
>TRBV5-6|NA|TRBJ2-4|NA
TGTGCCAGCAGCGCCCTAGCAGCCAAAAACATTCAGTACTTC
CASSALAAKNIQYF
>TRBV5-1|NA|TRBJ2-2|few
TGCGCCAGCAGCTTGGCTATGAACACCGGGGAGCTGTTTTTT
CASSLAMNTGELFF
>TRBV4-1|NA|TRBJ2-7|NA
TGCGCCAGCAGCCAAGGGGGGGGCCCCTACGAGCAGTACTTC
CASSQGGGPYEQYF
>TRBV5-5|NA|TRBJ1-2|NA
TGTGCCAGCAGCGAGACAGCTAACTATGGCTACACCTTC
CASSETANYGYTF